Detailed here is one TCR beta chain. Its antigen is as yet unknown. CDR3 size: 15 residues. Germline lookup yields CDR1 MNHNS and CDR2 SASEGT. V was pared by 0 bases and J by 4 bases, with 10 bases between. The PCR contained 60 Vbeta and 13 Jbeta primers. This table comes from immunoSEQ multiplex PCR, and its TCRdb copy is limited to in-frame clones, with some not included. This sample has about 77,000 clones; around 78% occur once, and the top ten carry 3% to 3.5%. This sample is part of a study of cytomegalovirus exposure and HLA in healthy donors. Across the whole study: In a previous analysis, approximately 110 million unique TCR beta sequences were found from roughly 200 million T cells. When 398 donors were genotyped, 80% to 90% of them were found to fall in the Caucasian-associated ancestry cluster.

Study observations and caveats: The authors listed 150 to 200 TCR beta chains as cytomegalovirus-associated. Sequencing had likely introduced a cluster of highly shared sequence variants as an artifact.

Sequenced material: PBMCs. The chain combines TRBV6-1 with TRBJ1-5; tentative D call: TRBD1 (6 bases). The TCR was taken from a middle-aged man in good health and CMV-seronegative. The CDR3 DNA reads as TGTGCCAGCAGTGAAGCGGGGCAGGGGAATCAGCCCCAGCATTTT. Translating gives CASSEAGQGNQPQHF.